The 3 T cell receptor beta chains below all came from one sample that was sequenced in a study of Graves' ophthalmopathy and Graves' hyperthyroidism. Amplification of TCR beta CDR3 regions used RNA transcripts. A first-round RT-PCR used HTBI primers, followed by a second-round multiplex PCR. TCRdb fed the multiplex PCR reads into MiXCR, producing one record per CDR3 protein. The table includes almost 400,000 distinct CDR3 sequences, around 18% detected once. Material: peripheral blood. These receptors were taken from a woman under 30 with Graves' ophthalmopathy.

This clonotype was recorded many times. The J gene is TRBJ2-7, the V gene TRBV7-8, with D tentatively TRBD1 (5 bases). Germline V lookup: CDR1 SGHVS, CDR2 FQNEAQ. The length of the CDR3 is 15 residues. Between the trimmed V and J ends, which lost 2 bases and 5 bases, there was a span of 16 bases. Here the CDR3 DNA reads TGTGCCAGCAGCTTACGTGGACCCAGGGTCCACGAGCAGTACTTC. Encoded protein: CASSLRGPRVHEQYF.

In its sample, this clonotype was seen many times. The CDR3 region is CASSFRDGSGGYTF. CDR3 in DNA: TGTGCCAGTAGTTTCCGTGACGGATCCGGAGGCTACACCTTC. The V gene is TRBV19, the J gene TRBJ1-2, with D hard to call. V was cut by 5 bases and J by 8 bases, with 18 bases left in between. The CDR3 is 14 amino acids. Germline V CDR1 and CDR2: LNHDA, SQIVND (reference sequence).

The V and J genes are TRBV13 and TRBJ2-4; tentatively, D is TRBD1 (5 bases). V shed 4 bases and J shed 0 bases, with 13 bases lying between them. This CDR3 is built from 16 residues. Germline V gene sequence: CDR1 PRHDT, CDR2 FYEKMQ (reference sequence). The CDR3 DNA is TGTGCCAGCAGCTCGACAGACGCTTTAGCCAAAAACATTCAGTACTTC. Its protein product is CASSSTDALAKNIQYF.